This TCR beta chain was profiled in a study of shared clonotypes between healthy human individuals. Only in-frame clones appear in the TCRdb table, and some are missing; sequencing was by immunoSEQ multiplex PCR. Counted here are approximately 440,000 clones, approximately 77% occurring once; the ten biggest clones make up 12%. CDR3 length equals 14 residues. V gave up 4 bases and J gave up 1 base; unmatched junction bases: 4. Germline CDR1 reads SGHRS; CDR2 reads YFSETQ. This clonotype was obtained from a woman aged 40 to 50 in good health. Some clones in this sample may be carry-over from other donors' samples. The V gene is TRBV5-1, the J gene TRBJ1-2, with TRBD1 identical over 7 bases. Material: PBMCs. The CDR3 DNA reads TGCGCCAGCAGCGTCGACAGGGTTAACTATGGCTACACCTTC. Translation: CASSVDRVNYGYTF.